The source of this T cell receptor beta chain is a study of beta chain features in type 1 diabetes. This clone was seen many times. This CDR3 contains 14 residues. From germline, CDR1 is SQVTM and CDR2 ANQGSEA. Between the trimmed V and J ends, which lost 3 bases and 1 base, there was a span of 12 bases. The sequenced template was cDNA made from the entire isolated RNA. The repertoire was sequenced with immunoSEQ multiplex PCR; TCRdb's copy has only in-frame clones and lacks some. The sample shows under 150,000 clones, about 7.1% of them seen only once. This chain joins TRBV29-1 and TRBJ1-1; no clear D. The specimen sequenced was central memory CD4+ T cells from blood. The receptor was derived from a woman under 40 in good health. The CDR3 sequence is CSVDSVGKNTEAFF. The CDR3 DNA sequence: TGCAGCGTTGACAGCGTCGGAAAGAACACTGAAGCTTTCTTT.